What follows is one T cell receptor beta chain and its context. This entry is derived from a study of shared clonotypes between healthy human individuals. CDR1 is SGHRS, CDR2 YFSETQ, per germline. The CDR3 contains 14 residues. The V gene lost 4 bases and the J gene lost 3 bases, with 14 bases spanning the gap. Libraries were prepared by immunoSEQ multiplex PCR; TCRdb keeps only in-frame clonotypes and omits some of them. There are roughly 410,000 clones in the sample; about 96% occur only once, and around 0.32% lies in the top ten. The receptor was derived from a man aged 30-40 years in good health. The chain combines TRBV5-1 with TRBJ2-7; the D is unclear. The sample consisted of memory CD8+ T cells sorted from blood. The subset is: CD45RO+ cells pooled with CCR7-negative TemRA cells. The CDR3 reads CASSPWYGLYEQYF. In DNA, the CDR3 is TGCGCCAGCAGCCCCTGGTATGGTCTCTACGAGCAGTACTTC.